This note documents a single T cell receptor beta chain sequence. This entry belongs to a study of blood T cell repertoires in COVID-19. The CDR3 runs 13 residues. The germline gives CDR1 LNHDA, CDR2 SQIVND (reference sequence). V was clipped by 8 bases and J by 5 bases; unmatched bases: 5. In the study's own analysis: Amplification of reference gene primers provided the estimated nucleated cell counts. TCRdb's copy holds only in-frame clones and misses some; the assay was immunoSEQ multiplex PCR. V and J calls and clone size are copied from that table; D and trimming were computed from the DNA. The sample carries 130,000 to 150,000 clones, around 84% recorded once.

The V gene is TRBV19, the J gene TRBJ2-5, with 10 bases fitting TRBD1. The sequenced sample was peripheral blood. The TCR originated in a human donor in a cohort sampled during active COVID-19. CDR3 loop: CASSDRGAETQYF. The CDR3 DNA reads as TGTGCCAGTTCGGACAGGGGGGCCGAGACCCAGTACTTC.